This TCR beta chain was documented in a study of cytomegalovirus exposure and HLA in healthy donors. Study-level points and caveats: TCR association rates varied by HLA locus in a later analysis, with DRB1 highest and HLA-C lowest. A few V segments could not be told apart, such as TRBV6-2 and TRBV6-3, and were left out. What TCR beta sequences reportedly achieved was accurate prediction of HLA-A and HLA-B alleles in most subjects.

Details on this clone: Its antigen is still unknown.

V dropped 0 bases and J dropped 4; count of bases not matched to a gene: 3. Per germline, CDR1 SGHTA and CDR2 FQGTGA. The length of the CDR3 is 15 residues. In the PCR, 60 Vbeta and 13 Jbeta primers were used. The assay was immunoSEQ multiplex PCR, and TCRdb's table has in-frame clones only and misses some. The table includes about 170,000 clones, roughly 80% detected once. The receptor was isolated from a man aged 25-40 years in good health and CMV-seropositive. Material for sequencing was PBMCs. The chain is built from TRBV7-3 and TRBJ2-3; 8 nucleotides match TRBD2. The CDR3 nucleotides read TGTGCCAGCAGCTTAACGGCGGGAGGCCCAGATACGCAGTATTTT. This sequence encodes CASSLTAGGPDTQYF.